This T cell receptor (beta chain) originates from a study of shared clonotypes between healthy human individuals. A CD45RA+ naive subset and a CD45RA-negative memory subset were split from CD4+ cells. To note about this clone: This specimen includes other DNA sequences encoding the same CDR3.

This CDR3 contains 13 residues. Looked up from germline, CDR1 is LGHNT and CDR2 is FRNRAP. Trimming left V 3 bases short and J 0 bases short, with 6 bases between. The repertoire was sequenced with immunoSEQ multiplex PCR; TCRdb's copy has only in-frame clones and lacks some. The sample lists about 1 million clones, more than 65% seen once, with approximately 1.5% in the top ten. The receptor's source is a man younger than 30 in good health. This chain links TRBV12-5 with TRBJ2-7, with unresolved D. Material for sequencing was memory CD4+ T cells sorted from blood. Subset described: CD45RA-negative fraction. The CDR3 nucleotides are TGTGCTAGTGGTTTATCAGGCTCCTACGAGCAGTACTTC. Encoded protein: CASGLSGSYEQYF. Drawing the rest from reference TRBV12-5 and TRBJ2-7, the complete variable domain is DARVTQTPRHKVTEMGQEVTMRCQPILGHNTVFWYRQTMMQGLELLAYFRNRAPLDDSGMPKDRFSAEMPDATLATLKIQPSEPRDSAVYFCASGLSGSYEQYFGPGTRLTVT.